The 10 T cell receptor beta chains below come from one sample, sequenced in a study of blood T cell repertoires in COVID-19. TCRdb keeps only in-frame clones here, not all; method: immunoSEQ multiplex PCR. The data hold about 320,000 clones, with 90% observed a single time. The sample consisted of PBMCs or T cells enriched from blood (not recorded which). These receptors were taken from a woman aged 30 to 39 who had been exposed to COVID-19.

V and J are TRBV7-8 and TRBJ1-2; D unclear. The CDR3 has 13 amino acids. Germline CDR1 is SGHVS and CDR2 is FQNEAQ. The V and J ends lost 7 bases and 2 bases respectively, with 11 bases between them. CDR3 bases: TGTGCCAGCAAAGACACCTCAAACTATGGCTACACCTTC. Translating it yields CASKDTSNYGYTF. The entire variable domain, with the rest obtained from reference TRBV7-8 and TRBJ1-2, is as follows: GAGVSQSPRYKVAKRGQDVALRCDPISGHVSLFWYQQALGQGPEFLTYFQNEAQLDKSGLPSDRFFAERPEGSVSTLKIQRTQQEDSAVYLCASKDTSNYGYTFGSGTRLTVV.

The chain is built from TRBV5-3 and TRBJ1-1, with 10 bases that match TRBD1. TRBV5-3 is an ORF, and what it does is uncertain. V lost 4 bases to trimming and J lost 1 base; unmatched junction nucleotides: 7. This CDR3 contains 16 residues. The CDR3 DNA reads as TGTGCCAGAAGCGAAGGGACAGGGGTTGGGAACACTGAAGCTTTCTTT. Its protein is CARSEGTGVGNTEAFF.

The genes are TRBV15 and TRBJ2-3, with TRBD2 identical over 9 bases. The CDR3 has 17 amino acids. The V and J ends lost 0 bases and 2 bases, in that order; junction bases with no gene match: 6. The germline V gene has CDR1 LNHNV and CDR2 YYDKDF (reference sequence). The CDR3 loop reads CATSRDGLAGITDTQYF. The CDR3 region has the DNA TGTGCCACCAGCAGAGATGGGCTAGCGGGGATCACAGATACGCAGTATTTT.

J is TRBJ1-3 and V is TRBV7-3; D is possibly TRBD1 (5 bases). Germline loops: CDR1 SGHTA, CDR2 FQGTGA. Trimming shortened V by 1 base and J by 9 bases, and 16 bases separated the two germline ends. The CDR3 totals 15 residues. The DNA for the CDR3 is TGTGCCAGCAGCTTAAGCCCAGGGTCGGGTGGCACCATATATTTT. It specifies CASSLSPGSGGTIYF.

This clone was seen only a few times. The chain carries TRBV7-9 and TRBJ2-2; possibly TRBD1 for D (6 bases). This CDR3 spans 16 amino acids. The V end was cut by 11 bases, the J end by 1 base, with 20 bases between. Germline assignment: CDR1 SEHNR and CDR2 FQNEAQ (reference sequence). This CDR3 is CASGVAQTGNTGELFF. The DNA of the CDR3 is TGTGCCTCTGGCGTTGCTCAGACAGGGAACACCGGGGAGCTGTTTTTT.

On this clone: The sample has other DNA sequences that encode this CDR3 too. The CDR3 DNA reads TGCGCCAGCAGCTTTGGAGCGGGTGGGGACTATGGCTACACCTTC. Protein product: CASSFGAGGDYGYTF. The chain carries TRBV5-1 and TRBJ1-2; D uncertain. V lost 2 bases to trimming and J lost 3 bases, with 14 bases between them. This CDR3 is 15 amino acids long. CDR1 and CDR2 from the germline V gene are SGHRS and YFSETQ.

This clone was found once. V is TRBV14 and J is TRBJ1-1; D is ambiguous. V was shortened by 0 bases and J by 0 bases, with 5 bases between the two germline ends. The length of the CDR3 is 14 residues. Looked up from germline, CDR1 is SGHDN and CDR2 is FVKESK. The CDR3 loop reads CASSQEQMNTEAFF. DNA for the CDR3: TGTGCCAGCAGCCAAGAACAGATGAACACTGAAGCTTTCTTT.

The V gene is TRBV19, the J gene TRBJ1-1, with 8 nucleotides matching TRBD1. In germline, CDR1 is LNHDA, CDR2 SQIVND (reference sequence). The CDR3 covers 15 residues. The V segment lost 11 bases and the J segment 1 base; nucleotides outside the gene matches: 12. CDR3 loop: CACKYSGTGNTEAFF. Here the CDR3 DNA reads TGTGCCTGTAAATACTCCGGGACAGGGAACACTGAAGCTTTCTTT.

This chain uses TRBV3-1 (or the pseudogene TRBV3-2) with TRBJ2-7, with TRBD2 as a possible D gene (6 bases). Looked up from germline, CDR1 is LGHDT and CDR2 is YNNKEL (reference sequence). V lost 0 bases, J lost 2 bases, and 11 bases lay in between. The CDR3 extends over 15 amino acids. The CDR3 region has the DNA TGTGCCAGCAGCCAAGATCCTAGCGACGCCTACGAGCAGTACTTC. It codes for CASSQDPSDAYEQYF.

The chain uses TRBV24-1 and TRBJ1-1; D unresolved. V lost 4 bases, J lost 1 base, and 6 bases lay in between. The CDR3 length is 13 residues. CDR1 is KGHDR, CDR2 SFDVKD, per germline. The CDR3 protein is CATSDTQNTEAFF. The CDR3 DNA sequence: TGTGCCACCAGTGACACTCAGAACACTGAAGCTTTCTTT.